This entry concerns a single T cell receptor (beta chain). The antigen is not known. This sample stems from a study of cytomegalovirus exposure and HLA in healthy donors. TCRdb's copy holds only in-frame clones and misses some; the assay was immunoSEQ multiplex PCR. The data contain 150,000 or so clones, 70% to 90% of them singletons. General observations from the study: The classifier reportedly diagnosed cytomegalovirus status with high specificity and sensitivity. According to a subsequent analysis, TCR clusters identified in the first cohort showed a tendency to co-occur across the 110 or so validation repertoires.

The sample taken for sequencing was PBMCs. This clonotype originated in a man aged 25-45 years in good health and CMV-seropositive.

In DNA form, the CDR3 reads TGTGCCTGGACACTAGCGGGGGGAGATACGCAGTATTTT. It yields the protein CAWTLAGGDTQYF. The rearrangement uses TRBV30 and TRBJ2-3, with 12 positions matching TRBD2. J lost 5 bases, V lost 4 bases, and 1 base had no gene match. Germline V lookup: CDR1 GTSNPN, CDR2 SVGIG (reference sequence). The CDR3 is 13 amino acids. The complete variable domain, with remaining parts taken from reference TRBV30 and TRBJ2-3, reads SQTIHQWPATLVQPVGSPLSLECTVEGTSNPNLYWYRQAAGRGLQLLFYSVGIGQISSEVPQNLSASRPQDRQFILSSKKLLLSDSGFYLCAWTLAGGDTQYFGPGTRLTVL.